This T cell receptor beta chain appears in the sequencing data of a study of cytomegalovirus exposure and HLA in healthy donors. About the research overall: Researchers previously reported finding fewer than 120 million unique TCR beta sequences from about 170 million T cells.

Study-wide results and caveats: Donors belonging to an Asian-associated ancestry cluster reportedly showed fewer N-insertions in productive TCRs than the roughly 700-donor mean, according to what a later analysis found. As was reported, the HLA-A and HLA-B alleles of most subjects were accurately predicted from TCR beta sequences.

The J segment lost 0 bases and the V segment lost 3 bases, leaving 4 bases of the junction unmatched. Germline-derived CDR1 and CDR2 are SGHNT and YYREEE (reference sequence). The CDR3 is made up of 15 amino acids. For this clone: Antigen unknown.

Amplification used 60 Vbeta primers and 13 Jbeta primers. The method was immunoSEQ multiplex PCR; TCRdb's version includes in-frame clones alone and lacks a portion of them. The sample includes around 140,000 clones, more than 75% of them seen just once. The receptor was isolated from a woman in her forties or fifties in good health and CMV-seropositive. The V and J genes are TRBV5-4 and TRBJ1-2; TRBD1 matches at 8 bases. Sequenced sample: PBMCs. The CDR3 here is CASSSRTGSNYGYTF. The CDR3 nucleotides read TGTGCCAGCAGCTCGCGGACAGGGTCTAACTATGGCTACACCTTC.